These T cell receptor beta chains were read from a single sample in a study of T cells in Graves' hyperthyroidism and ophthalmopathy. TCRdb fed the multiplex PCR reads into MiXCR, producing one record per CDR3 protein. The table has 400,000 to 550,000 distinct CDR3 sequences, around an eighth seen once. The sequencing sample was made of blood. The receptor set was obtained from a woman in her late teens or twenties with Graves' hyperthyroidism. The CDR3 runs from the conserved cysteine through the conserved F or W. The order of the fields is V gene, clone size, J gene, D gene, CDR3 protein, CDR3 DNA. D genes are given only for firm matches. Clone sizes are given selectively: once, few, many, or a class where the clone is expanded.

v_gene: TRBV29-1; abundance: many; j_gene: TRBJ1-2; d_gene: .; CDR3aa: CSVELARGSNYGYTF; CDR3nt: TGCAGCGTTGAATTGGCACGGGGCAGTAACTATGGCTACACCTTC
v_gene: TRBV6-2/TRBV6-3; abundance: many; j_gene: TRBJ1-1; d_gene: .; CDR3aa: CASVRGPEAFF; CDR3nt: TGTGCCAGCGTCCGGGGTCCTGAAGCTTTCTTT
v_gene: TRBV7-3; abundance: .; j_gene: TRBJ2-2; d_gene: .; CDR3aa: CASSLPSGGELFF; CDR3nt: TGTGCCAGCAGCCTCCCATCGGGGGGGGAGCTGTTTTTT
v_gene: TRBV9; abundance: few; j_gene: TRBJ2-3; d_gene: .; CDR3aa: CASSVAGRGHADTQYF; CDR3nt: TGTGCCAGCAGCGTAGCTGGGCGGGGACACGCAGATACGCAGTATTTT
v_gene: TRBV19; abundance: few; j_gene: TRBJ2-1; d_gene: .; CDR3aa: CASGRFRRFF; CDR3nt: TGTGCCAGTGGACGGTTTCGGCGGTTCTTC
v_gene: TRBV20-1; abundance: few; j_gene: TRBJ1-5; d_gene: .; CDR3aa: CSVSDNQPQHF; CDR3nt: TGCAGTGTGAGTGACAATCAGCCCCAGCATTTT
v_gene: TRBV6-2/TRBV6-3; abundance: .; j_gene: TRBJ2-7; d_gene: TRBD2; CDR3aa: CASGLAGGEQYF; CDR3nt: TGTGCCAGTGGGCTAGCGGGAGGCGAGCAGTACTTC
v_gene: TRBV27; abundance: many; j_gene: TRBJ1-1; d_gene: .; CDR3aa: CASSLWQKTGSAFF; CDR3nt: TGTGCCAGCAGTTTATGGCAAAAGACAGGATCGGCTTTCTTT
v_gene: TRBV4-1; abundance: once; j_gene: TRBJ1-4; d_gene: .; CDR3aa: CASSQGFTNEKLFF; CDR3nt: TGCGCCAGCAGCCAGGGATTCACCAATGAAAAACTGTTTTTT
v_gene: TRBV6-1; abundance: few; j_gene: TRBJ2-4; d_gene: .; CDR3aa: CASEGRGAKNIQYF; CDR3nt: TGTGCCAGCGAGGGAAGGGGAGCCAAAAACATTCAGTACTTC
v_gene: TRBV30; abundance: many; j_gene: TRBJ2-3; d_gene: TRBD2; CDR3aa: CAWGPSGRALTDTQYF; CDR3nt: TGTGCCTGGGGTCCTAGCGGGAGGGCCCTCACAGATACGCAGTATTTT
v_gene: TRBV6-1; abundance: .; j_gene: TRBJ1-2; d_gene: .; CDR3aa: CASSAVSYGYTF; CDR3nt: TGTGCCAGCAGTGCGGTCAGTTATGGCTACACCTTC
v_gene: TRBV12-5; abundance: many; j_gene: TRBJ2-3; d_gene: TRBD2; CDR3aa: CASGLWLAGTDTQYF; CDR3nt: TGTGCTAGTGGTTTGTGGCTAGCGGGAACAGATACGCAGTATTTT
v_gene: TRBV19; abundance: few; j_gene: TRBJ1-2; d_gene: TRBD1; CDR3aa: CASTQREQGFYGYTF; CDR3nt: TGTGCCAGTACCCAAAGAGAACAGGGGTTCTATGGCTACACCTTC
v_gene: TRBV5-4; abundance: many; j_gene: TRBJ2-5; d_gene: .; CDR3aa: CASSLDLSETQYF; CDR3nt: TGTGCCAGCAGCTTGGATTTGTCAGAGACCCAGTACTTC
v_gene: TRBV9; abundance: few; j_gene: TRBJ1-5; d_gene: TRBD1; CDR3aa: CASSVGTGENQPQHF; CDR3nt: TGTGCCAGCAGCGTAGGGACAGGGGAAAATCAGCCCCAGCATTTT
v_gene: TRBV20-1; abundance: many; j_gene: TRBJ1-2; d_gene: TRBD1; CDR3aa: CSASDRGRRYGYTF; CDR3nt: TGCAGTGCATCCGACAGGGGACGACGCTATGGCTACACCTTC
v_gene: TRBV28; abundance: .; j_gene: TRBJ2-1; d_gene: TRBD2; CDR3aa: CASSSPWIGAGTNEQFF; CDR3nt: TGTGCCAGCAGTTCTCCCTGGATCGGAGCGGGAACCAATGAGCAGTTCTTC
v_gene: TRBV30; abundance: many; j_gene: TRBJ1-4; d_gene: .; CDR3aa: CAWKAGGHEKLFF; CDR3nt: TGTGCCTGGAAGGCGGGTGGACATGAAAAACTGTTTTTT
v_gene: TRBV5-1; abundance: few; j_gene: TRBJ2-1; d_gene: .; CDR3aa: CASSSRLAQSYNEQFF; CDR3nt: TGCGCCAGCAGCTCCCGTCTAGCGCAATCCTACAATGAGCAGTTCTTC
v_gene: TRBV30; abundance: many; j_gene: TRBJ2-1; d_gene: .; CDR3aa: CARSGGEQQFF; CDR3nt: TGTGCCCGGTCCGGAGGAGAGCAGCAGTTCTTC
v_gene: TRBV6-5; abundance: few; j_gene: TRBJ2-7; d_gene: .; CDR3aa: CASSYSGGELTYEQYF; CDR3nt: TGTGCCAGCAGTTACTCGGGCGGGGAATTGACCTACGAGCAGTACTTC
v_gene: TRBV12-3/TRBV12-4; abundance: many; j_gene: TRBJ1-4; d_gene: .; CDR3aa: CASSHVGQQGGKEKLFF; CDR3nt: TGTGCCAGCAGCCACGTGGGCCAACAGGGTGGGAAAGAAAAACTGTTTTTT
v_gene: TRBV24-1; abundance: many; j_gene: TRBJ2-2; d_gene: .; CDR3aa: CATSDLETYNTGELFF; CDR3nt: TGTGCCACCAGTGATTTGGAAACTTACAACACCGGGGAGCTGTTTTTT
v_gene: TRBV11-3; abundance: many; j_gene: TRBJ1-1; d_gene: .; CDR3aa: CASSPGALNTEAFF; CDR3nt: TGTGCCAGCAGCCCTGGGGCACTTAACACTGAAGCTTTCTTT
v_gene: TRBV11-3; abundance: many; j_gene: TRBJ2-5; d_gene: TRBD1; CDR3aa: CASSFFMRGLEQETQYF; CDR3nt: TGTGCCAGCAGCTTCTTCATGAGGGGGCTAGAACAAGAGACCCAGTACTTC
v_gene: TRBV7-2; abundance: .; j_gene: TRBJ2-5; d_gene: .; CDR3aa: CASSLEQGPFVQETQYF; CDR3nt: TGTGCCAGCAGCTTAGAACAGGGACCGTTCGTTCAAGAGACCCAGTACTTC